A single sample gave rise to the 10 T cell receptor beta chains below, sequenced in a study of cytomegalovirus exposure and HLA in healthy donors. The PCR was carried out with 60 Vbeta primers and 13 Jbeta primers. Clones were read by immunoSEQ multiplex PCR, and TCRdb kept only the in-frame ones, dropping some. This table holds 150,000 to 200,000 clones, 70% to 80% found once. Specimen: PBMCs. Receptors originate from a man aged 25 to 40 in good health and CMV-seronegative.

The chain uses TRBV13 and TRBJ1-4; 8 bases map to TRBD1. The CDR3 loop spans 17 amino acids. Per germline, CDR1 PRHDT and CDR2 FYEKMQ (reference sequence). V lost 4 bases to trimming and J lost 8 bases; unmatched junction nucleotides: 15. Here the CDR3 reads CASSSRHGQGQREKLFF. CDR3 bases: TGTGCCAGCAGCTCCCGCCATGGACAGGGCCAGAGAGAAAAACTGTTTTTT. The full variable domain, its missing parts supplied by reference TRBV13 and TRBJ1-4, is AAGVIQSPRHLIKEKRETATLKCYPIPRHDTVYWYQQGPGQDPQFLISFYEKMQSDKGSIPDRFSAQQFSDYHSELNMSSLELGDSALYFCASSSRHGQGQREKLFFGSGTQLSVL.

This chain connects TRBV15 to TRBJ1-1, with D maybe TRBD1 (5 bases). The CDR3 consists of 13 residues. Germline lookup yields CDR1 LNHNV and CDR2 YYDKDF (reference sequence). The V end was cut by 1 base, the J end by 4 bases, with 7 bases between. CDR3 in amino acids: CATSRAGGTEAFF. The CDR3 nucleotides are TGTGCCACCAGCAGAGCGGGGGGCACTGAAGCTTTCTTT.

CDR3 loop: CASSLARGWNQPQHF. The CDR3 coding sequence is TGTGCCAGCAGCCTAGCGAGGGGATGGAATCAGCCCCAGCATTTT. The chain couples TRBV6-5 to TRBJ1-5; possibly TRBD1 for D (5 bases). This CDR3 is 15 amino acids long. V was cut by 6 bases and J by 4 bases, with 16 bases left in between. In germline, CDR1 is MNHEY, CDR2 SVGAGI.

This clone has just a few counts. The V gene is TRBV4-3, the J gene TRBJ1-1; 7 nucleotides align to TRBD1. V lost 1 base to trimming and J lost 5 bases; unmatched junction nucleotides: 19. Germline CDR1 is LGHNA and CDR2 is YSLEER. The CDR3 sequence is 19 residues long. Here the CDR3 reads CASSQAMGSADRVRTEAFF. The CDR3 bases are TGCGCCAGCAGCCAAGCAATGGGGTCTGCAGACAGGGTGAGGACTGAAGCTTTCTTT.

This clone is labeled as medium-sized. The CDR3 sequence is CASSLPGLAEKETQYF. The CDR3 bases are TGTGCCAGCAGCTTGCCGGGACTAGCGGAAAAAGAGACCCAGTACTTC. V usage is TRBV5-4 and J usage is TRBJ2-5; 11 bases are shared with TRBD2. CDR3 length equals 16 residues. Germline loops: CDR1 SGHNT, CDR2 YYREEE (reference sequence). Losses at the gene ends were 1 base for V and 3 bases for J; bases not matched to a gene: 5.

The chain recombines TRBV5-4 with TRBJ2-3; 9 bases line up with TRBD2. Germline V gene sequence: CDR1 SGHNT, CDR2 YYREEE (reference sequence). CDR3 length equals 18 residues. V was pared by 4 bases and J by 2 bases, with 14 bases of the junction left unmatched. The CDR3 coding sequence is TGTGCCAGCAGCCTAACCCGAAGTAGCGGGAGTGTCACAGATACGCAGTATTTT. As protein: CASSLTRSSGSVTDTQYF.

The chain is built from TRBV11-3 and TRBJ2-3; 7 bases agree with TRBD2. The CDR3 runs 16 residues. Trimming took 2 bases from V and 2 from J; bases not matched to a gene: 7. In germline, CDR1 is SGHNT, CDR2 YENEEA. CDR3 residues: CASSLRSGEYTDTQYF. The CDR3 bases are TGTGCCAGCAGCTTACGGAGCGGGGAGTACACAGATACGCAGTATTTT.

This clone was seen only once. The V gene is TRBV21-1, the J gene TRBJ2-6; the table names TRBD2, a call not compared with the DNA. TRBV21-1 is an annotated pseudogene. This CDR3 is 16 amino acids long. CDR3 sequence reads: CASSKSPVSGANVLTF. The CDR3 nucleotides are TGTGCCAGCAGCAAAAGCCCGGTATCTGGGGCCAACGTCCTGACTTTC.

V usage is TRBV9 and J usage is TRBJ2-1; 9 bases fit TRBD2. This CDR3 contains 16 residues. Germline V gives CDR1 SGDLS, CDR2 YYNGEE. The junction had 7 bases not matched to a gene; V was cut back by 3 bases and J by 3 bases. For the CDR3, the DNA is TGTGCCAGCAGCGAGGGGAATAGCGGGGGCTACAATGAGCAGTTCTTC. Protein: CASSEGNSGGYNEQFF.

The gene calls are TRBV30 and TRBJ2-7; weak D call: TRBD1 (5 bases). Trimming removed 2 bases at V and 2 bases at J, with 10 bases between. Germline CDR1 GTSNPN, CDR2 SVGIG (reference sequence). The CDR3 is made up of 13 amino acids. CDR3 coding DNA: TGTGCCTGGAGTAAGACAGCGACCTACGAGCAGTACTTC. Encoded protein: CAWSKTATYEQYF.